A single sample is the source of the 10 T cell receptor beta chains below, sequenced in a study of monozygotic twins with inflammatory bowel disease. TCRdb re-called the 5' RACE reads, yielding one record per CDR3 amino acid sequence without DNA. The sample holds roughly 160,000 distinct CDR3 sequences. Sample: blood. The receptor set was obtained from a human donor with ulcerative colitis or Crohn's disease, or a healthy co-twin of an affected twin (not recorded which).

This sequence joins TRBV11-2 and TRBJ1-6; TCRdb proposes TRBD1, but this gene call is untestable without DNA. The CDR3 sequence is 19 residues long. Germline loops: CDR1 SGHAT, CDR2 FQNNGV. CDR3 amino acids: CASSASSSYWERPNSPLHF.

This sequence joins TRBV2 and TRBJ2-1. The CDR3 contains 14 residues. Germline V CDR1 and CDR2: SNHLY, FYNNEI. The CDR3 region is CASSSNLANDEQFF.

J is TRBJ2-5 and V is TRBV28; TCRdb gives TRBD1 as the D gene, but with no DNA this cannot be confirmed. Germline V gives CDR1 MDHEN, CDR2 SYDVKM. The CDR3 runs to 14 residues. CDR3 sequence: CASSWDSLQETQYF.

The V call is TRBV7-2, the J call TRBJ2-5; lacking DNA, the TRBD1 call made by TCRdb goes unchecked. This CDR3 region has 14 residues. Germline values: CDR1 SGHTA, CDR2 FQGNSA. Here the CDR3 reads CASSLRDRQETQYF.

The rearrangement links TRBV5-1 to TRBJ2-7; TCRdb's D gene call, TRBD2, goes unchecked for lack of DNA. This CDR3 region has 16 residues. CDR1 is SGHRS and CDR2 is YFSETQ in the germline V gene. CDR3 amino acids: CASSLEGTGTIDEQYF.

The chain joins TRBV6-5 to TRBJ1-1; checking the TCRdb D call of TRBD1 is not possible without DNA. This CDR3 comprises 16 residues. From germline, CDR1 is MNHEY and CDR2 SVGAGI. CDR3 sequence reads: CASSYFPEGKNTEAFF.

The chain is built from TRBV5-1 and TRBJ2-1; as DNA is missing, the TRBD2 call by TCRdb cannot be tested. Per the germline V gene, CDR1 is SGHRS and CDR2 is YFSETQ. CDR3 size: 20 residues. The CDR3 reads CASSPGLSSVGGISYNEQFF.

The chain has TRBV6-1 and TRBJ2-5; the D gene TCRdb calls, TRBD1, cannot be checked with no DNA. Germline-derived CDR1 and CDR2 are MNHNS and SASEGT. The CDR3 sequence is 14 residues long. CDR3 in amino acids: CASSPTLQGETQYF.

The gene calls are TRBV5-6 and TRBJ2-7. This CDR3 region has 15 residues. CDR1 and CDR2 (germline): SGHDT, YYEEEE. The CDR3 sequence: CASSLPQGDSYEQYF.

J is TRBJ1-5 and V is TRBV13. This CDR3 contains 14 residues. Germline CDR1 reads PRHDT; CDR2 reads FYEKMQ (reference sequence). The CDR3 spells CASSFGRSNQPQHF.